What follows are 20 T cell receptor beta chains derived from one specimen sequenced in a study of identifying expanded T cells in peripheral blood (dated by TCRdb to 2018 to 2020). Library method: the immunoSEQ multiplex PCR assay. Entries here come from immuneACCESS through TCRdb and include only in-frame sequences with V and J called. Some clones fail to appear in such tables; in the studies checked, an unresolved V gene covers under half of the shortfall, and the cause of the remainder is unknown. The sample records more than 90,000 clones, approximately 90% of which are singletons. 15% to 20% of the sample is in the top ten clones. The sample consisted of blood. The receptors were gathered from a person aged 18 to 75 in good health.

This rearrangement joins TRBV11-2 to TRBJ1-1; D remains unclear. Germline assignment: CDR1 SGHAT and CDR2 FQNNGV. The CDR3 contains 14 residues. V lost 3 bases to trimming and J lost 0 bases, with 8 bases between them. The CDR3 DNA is TGTGCCAGCAGCTTGTCCGGGTTGAACACTGAAGCTTTCTTT. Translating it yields CASSLSGLNTEAFF.

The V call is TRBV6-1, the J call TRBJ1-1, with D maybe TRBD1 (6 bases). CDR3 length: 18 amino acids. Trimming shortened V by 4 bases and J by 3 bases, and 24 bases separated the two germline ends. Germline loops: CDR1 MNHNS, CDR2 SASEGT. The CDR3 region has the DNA TGTGCCAGCAGTGGTAGTAGGGGGGTTAGCGGGTGGGACACTGAAGCTTTCTTT. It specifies CASSGSRGVSGWDTEAFF.

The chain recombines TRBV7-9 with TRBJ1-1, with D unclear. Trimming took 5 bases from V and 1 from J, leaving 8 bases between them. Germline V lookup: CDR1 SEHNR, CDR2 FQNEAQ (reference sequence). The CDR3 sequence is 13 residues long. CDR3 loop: CASSAAGNTEAFF. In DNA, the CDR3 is TGTGCCAGCAGCGCTGCAGGGAACACTGAAGCTTTCTTT.

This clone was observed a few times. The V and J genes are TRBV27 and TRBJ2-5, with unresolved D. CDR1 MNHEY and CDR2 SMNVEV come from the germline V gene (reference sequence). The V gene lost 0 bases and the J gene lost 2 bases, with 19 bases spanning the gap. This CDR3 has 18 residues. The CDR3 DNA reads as TGTGCCAGCAGTTTATCTGCCAGAGTAAGGCCCCTACAAGAGACCCAGTACTTC. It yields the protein CASSLSARVRPLQETQYF.

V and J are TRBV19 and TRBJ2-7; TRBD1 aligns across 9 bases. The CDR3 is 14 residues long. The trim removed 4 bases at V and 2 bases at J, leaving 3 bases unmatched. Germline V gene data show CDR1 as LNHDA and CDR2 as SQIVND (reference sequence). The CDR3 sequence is CASSRTGVAYEQYF. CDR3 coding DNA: TGTGCCAGTAGTAGGACAGGGGTTGCCTACGAGCAGTACTTC.

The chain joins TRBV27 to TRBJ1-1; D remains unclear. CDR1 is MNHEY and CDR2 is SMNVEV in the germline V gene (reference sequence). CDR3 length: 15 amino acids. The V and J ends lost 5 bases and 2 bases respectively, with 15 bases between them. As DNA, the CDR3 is TGTGCCAGCAGTCCGCCTCCTTATGTCAACACTGAAGCTTTCTTT. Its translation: CASSPPPYVNTEAFF.

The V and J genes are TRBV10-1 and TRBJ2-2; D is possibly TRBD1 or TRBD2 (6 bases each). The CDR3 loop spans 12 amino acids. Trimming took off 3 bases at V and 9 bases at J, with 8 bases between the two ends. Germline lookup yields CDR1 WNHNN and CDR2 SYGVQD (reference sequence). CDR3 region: CASSERGRELFF. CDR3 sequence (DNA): TGCGCCAGCAGTGAACGGGGGCGGGAGCTGTTTTTT.

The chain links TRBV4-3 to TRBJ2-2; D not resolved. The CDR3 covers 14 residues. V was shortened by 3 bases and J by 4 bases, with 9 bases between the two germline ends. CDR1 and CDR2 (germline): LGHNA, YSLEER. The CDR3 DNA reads TGCGCCAGCAGCCAGGGCCCCGCCACCGGGGAGCTGTTTTTT. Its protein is CASSQGPATGELFF.

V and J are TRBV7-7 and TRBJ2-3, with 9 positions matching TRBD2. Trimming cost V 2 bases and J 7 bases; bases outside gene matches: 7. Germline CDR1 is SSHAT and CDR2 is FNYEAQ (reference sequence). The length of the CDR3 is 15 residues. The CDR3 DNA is TGTGCCAGCAGCTTACGTATAGCGGGGGATAATACGCAGTATTTT. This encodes CASSLRIAGDNTQYF. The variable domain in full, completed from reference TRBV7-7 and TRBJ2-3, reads GAGVSQSPRYKVTKRGQDVTLRCDPISSHATLYWYQQALGQGPEFLTYFNYEAQPDKSGLPSDRFSAERPEGSISTLTIQRTEQRDSAMYRCASSLRIAGDNTQYFGPGTRLTVL.

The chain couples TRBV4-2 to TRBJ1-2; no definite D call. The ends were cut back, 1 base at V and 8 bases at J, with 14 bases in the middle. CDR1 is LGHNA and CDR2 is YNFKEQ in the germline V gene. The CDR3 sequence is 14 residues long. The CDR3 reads CASSQGTTVGGYTF. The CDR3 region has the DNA TGTGCCAGCAGCCAAGGGACGACCGTGGGGGGCTACACCTTC.

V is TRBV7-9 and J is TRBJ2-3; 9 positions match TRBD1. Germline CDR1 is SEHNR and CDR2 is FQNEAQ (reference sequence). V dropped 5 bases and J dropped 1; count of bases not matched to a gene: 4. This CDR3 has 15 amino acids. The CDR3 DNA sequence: TGTGCCAGCAGCGATGGGGACAGGGGCACAGATACGCAGTATTTT. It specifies CASSDGDRGTDTQYF.

CDR3 region: CSGRALRNNYGYTF. The CDR3 DNA reads as TGCAGCGGCAGAGCTTTGAGGAATAACTATGGCTACACCTTC. The chain has TRBV29-1 and TRBJ1-2; D is unresolved. The CDR3 is made up of 14 amino acids. Trimming took off 7 bases at V and 1 base at J, with 16 bases between the two ends. Per the germline V gene, CDR1 is SQVTM and CDR2 is ANQGSEA.

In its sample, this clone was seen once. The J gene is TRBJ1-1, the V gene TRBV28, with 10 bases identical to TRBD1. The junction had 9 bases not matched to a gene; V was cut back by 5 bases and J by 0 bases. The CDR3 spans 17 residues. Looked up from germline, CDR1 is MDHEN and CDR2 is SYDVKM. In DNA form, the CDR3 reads TGTGCCAGCAGTCAAGCCGGGACAGGGGACATGAACACTGAAGCTTTCTTT. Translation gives CASSQAGTGDMNTEAFF. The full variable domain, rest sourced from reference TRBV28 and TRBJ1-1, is DVKVTQSSRYLVKRTGEKVFLECVQDMDHENMFWYRQDPGLGLRLIYFSYDVKMKEKGDIPEGYSVSREKKERFSLILESASTNQTSMYLCASSQAGTGDMNTEAFFGQGTRLTVV.

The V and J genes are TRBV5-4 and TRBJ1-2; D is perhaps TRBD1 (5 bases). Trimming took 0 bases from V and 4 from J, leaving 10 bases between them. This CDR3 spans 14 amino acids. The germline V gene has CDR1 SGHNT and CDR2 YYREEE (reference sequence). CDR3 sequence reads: CASSLAGGGYGYTF. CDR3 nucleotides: TGTGCCAGCAGCTTGGCCGGGGGAGGCTATGGCTACACCTTC. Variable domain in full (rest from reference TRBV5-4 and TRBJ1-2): ETGVTQSPTHLIKTRGQQVTLRCSSQSGHNTVSWYQQALGQGPQFIFQYYREEENGRGNFPPRFSGLQFPNYSSELNVNALELDDSALYLCASSLAGGGYGYTFGSGTRLTVV.

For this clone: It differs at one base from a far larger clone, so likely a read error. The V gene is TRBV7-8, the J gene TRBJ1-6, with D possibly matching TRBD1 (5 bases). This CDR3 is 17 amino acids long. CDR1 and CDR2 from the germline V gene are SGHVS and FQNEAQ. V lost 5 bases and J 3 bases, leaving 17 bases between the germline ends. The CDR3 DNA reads TGTGCCAGCAGCCCCCGGGGGAGGCCAAACTATAATTCACCCCTCCACTTT. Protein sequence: CASSPRGRPNYNSPLHF.

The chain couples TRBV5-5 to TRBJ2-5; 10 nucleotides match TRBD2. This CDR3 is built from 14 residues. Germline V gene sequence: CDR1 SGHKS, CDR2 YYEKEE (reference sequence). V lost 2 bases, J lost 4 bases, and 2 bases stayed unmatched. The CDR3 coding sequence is TGTGCCAGCAGCTTACTAGCGGGGCCAGAGACCCAGTACTTC. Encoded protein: CASSLLAGPETQYF.

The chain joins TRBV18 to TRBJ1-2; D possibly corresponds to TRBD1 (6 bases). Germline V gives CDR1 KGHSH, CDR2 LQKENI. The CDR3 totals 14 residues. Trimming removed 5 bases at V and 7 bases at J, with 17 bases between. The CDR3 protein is CASSYGSGASGYTF. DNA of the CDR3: TGTGCCAGCTCATACGGGTCGGGGGCGAGTGGCTACACCTTC. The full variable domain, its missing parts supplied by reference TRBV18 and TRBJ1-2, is NAGVMQNPRHLVRRRGQEARLRCSPMKGHSHVYWYRQLPEEGLKFMVYLQKENIIDESGMPKERFSAEFPKEGPSILRIQQVVRGDSAAYFCASSYGSGASGYTFGSGTRLTVV.

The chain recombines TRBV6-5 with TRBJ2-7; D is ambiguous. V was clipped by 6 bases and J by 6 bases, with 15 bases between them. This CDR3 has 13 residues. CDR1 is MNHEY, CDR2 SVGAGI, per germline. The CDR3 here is CASSYTGQREQYF. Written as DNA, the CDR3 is TGTGCCAGCAGCTATACCGGGCAGCGCGAGCAGTACTTC.

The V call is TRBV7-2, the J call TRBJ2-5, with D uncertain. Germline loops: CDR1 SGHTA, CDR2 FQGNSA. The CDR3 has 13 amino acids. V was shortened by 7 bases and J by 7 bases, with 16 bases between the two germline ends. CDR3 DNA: TGTGCCAGCACCCCGGGCCAATGGGGGACCCAGTACTTC. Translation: CASTPGQWGTQYF.

CDR3 amino acids: CASSIRGERGEKLFF. CDR3 DNA sequence: TGTGCCAGTAGTATAAGAGGGGAACGGGGCGAAAAACTGTTTTTT. V usage is TRBV19 and J usage is TRBJ1-4; possible D gene TRBD1, 5 bases. Germline V gene data show CDR1 as LNHDA and CDR2 as SQIVND (reference sequence). V was shortened by 2 bases and J by 8 bases, with 15 bases between the two germline ends. This CDR3 region has 15 residues.